What follows describes a single T cell receptor (beta chain). The data belong to a study of blood T cell repertoires in COVID-19. Study overall: Donors in the United States, Italy and Spain gave samples during acute or convalescent COVID-19. Sample material is recorded as cDNA or gDNA derived from T cells, B-cell-depleted T cells, or PBMCs.

CDR1 is SQVTM and CDR2 is ANQGSEA in the germline V gene. The CDR3 loop spans 15 amino acids. J lost 4 bases, V lost 4 bases, and 8 bases had no gene match. In the original processing: Reference gene primer amplification gave estimated nucleated cell counts. Assay used: immunoSEQ multiplex PCR; TCRdb lists only in-frame clones, some missing. That table supplies the V and J calls and clone size; D and trimming were determined from the DNA. Altogether under 200,000 clones are present, roughly 91% being singletons, with the ten largest covering roughly 5.3%. Followed longitudinally, the Seattle patients had been enrolled during active infection.

This rearrangement joins TRBV29-1 to TRBJ2-1; 9 bases match TRBD1. Source material: peripheral blood. This TCR was sampled from a man younger than 35 with COVID-19, enrolled during active disease. In DNA form, the CDR3 reads TGCAGCGTTGGATGGGGGACAGGGAGATACAATGAGCAGTTCTTC. Encoded protein: CSVGWGTGRYNEQFF.